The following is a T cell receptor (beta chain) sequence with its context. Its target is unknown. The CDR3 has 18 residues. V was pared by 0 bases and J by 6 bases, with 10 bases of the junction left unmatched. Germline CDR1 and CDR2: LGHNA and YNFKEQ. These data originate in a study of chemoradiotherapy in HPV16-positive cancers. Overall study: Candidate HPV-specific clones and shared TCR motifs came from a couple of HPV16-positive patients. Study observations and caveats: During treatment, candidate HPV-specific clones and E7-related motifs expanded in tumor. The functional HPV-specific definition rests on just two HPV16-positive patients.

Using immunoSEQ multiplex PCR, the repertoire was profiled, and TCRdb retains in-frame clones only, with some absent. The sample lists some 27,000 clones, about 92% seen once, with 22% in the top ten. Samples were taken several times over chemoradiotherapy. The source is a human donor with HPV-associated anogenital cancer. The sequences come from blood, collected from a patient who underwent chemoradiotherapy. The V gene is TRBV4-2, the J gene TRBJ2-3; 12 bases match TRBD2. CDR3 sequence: CASSQETSGLAGSDTQYF. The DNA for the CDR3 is TGTGCCAGCAGCCAAGAGACGTCAGGACTAGCGGGGTCGGATACGCAGTATTTT.